This T cell receptor (beta chain) was identified in a study of OX40 agonist ivuxolimab in advanced cancers. At the level of the whole study: Ivuxolimab, which targeted the costimulatory receptor OX40 (CD134), was an agonistic, fully human IgG2 monoclonal antibody. Intravenous ivuxolimab was administered to patients every 2 weeks at six dose levels: 0.01, 0.1, 0.3, 1.5, 3 and 10 mg/kg. Of the 50 or so patients in dose escalation, about 20 had hepatocellular carcinoma, approximately 15 had melanoma, 9 had renal cell carcinoma and 9 had head and neck cancer. In the dose-escalation cohort, around four fifths of patients were male, and the mean age was 60 years with a range of roughly 23 to 79. Prior anti-PD-1, anti-PD-L1 or anti-CTLA-4 therapy was permitted, and checkpoint inhibitors had been received by under 50% of dose-escalation patients. Partial responses were achieved by three dose-escalation patients, of whom one had hepatocellular carcinoma and two had cutaneous melanoma. Peripheral TCRbeta sequencing aimed to test whether ivuxolimab altered TCR sequence diversity and caused clonal T-cell expansion. The paper covers the monotherapy dose-escalation part of the phase I ivuxolimab trial, which included N ≈ 50 patients.

General findings and caveats noted by the study authors: In partial responders in the 0.1-3.0 mg/kg groups, normalized peripheral clonal expansion was found to be among the lowest, especially among CD8+ T cells. After ivuxolimab, CD8+ T cells had more expanded clones than CD4+ T cells on average. The antigen specificity of the peripheral T cells that underwent clonal expansion was not determined. Low levels of normalized T-cell clonal expansion were also seen in some patients who did not respond. Clonal expansion of both CD4+ and CD8+ blood T cells was observed from baseline to week 6 at doses 0.1 to 3.0 mg/kg.

Patients with a history of autoimmune disease or receiving systemic immunosuppression were excluded from the trial. Peripheral blood for TCR sequencing was collected from all dose cohorts at baseline, on cycle 4 day 1, and on cycle 7 day 1. The samples were drawn from a first-in-human, open-label, multicenter phase I dose-escalation trial of ivuxolimab. Adults with locally advanced or metastatic melanoma, renal cell carcinoma, hepatocellular carcinoma or head and neck squamous cell carcinoma were enrolled in the trial. Before TCR sequencing, CD4+ T cells and CD8+ T cells from peripheral blood were sorted into separate populations. Comment on this clone: No antigen is known for it. No per-base quality is available; no much larger clone lies one base away.

The CDR3 sequence holds 13 residues, the cysteine and phenylalanine included. Only the CDR3 DNA is retained, 39 bases long and in frame from the first base. Deletion took 5 bases off V and 7 bases off J, with a span of 11 bases between the germline ends. For CDR1 and CDR2, the germline V gene lists MDHEN and SYDVKM. For sequencing of the TCRbeta CDR3 region, genomic DNA was extracted from the sorted cells. The immunoSEQ Assay was used to sequence the TCRbeta CDR3 regions. TCRdb limited this immuneACCESS table to in-frame rearrangements with V and J called. A share of clones is missing; checked studies link under half to unresolved V genes, and the rest is unexplained. This sample lists 57,000 or so clones; 65% to 85% were detected once. Clones ranked in the top ten supply about 0.69% of the sample.

The chain couples TRBV28 to TRBJ2-2; confidence is insufficient to name the D gene. This specimen consisted of CD4+ or CD8+ T cells sorted from blood, obtained in a trial of the OX40 agonist ivuxolimab. The sequence came from an adult with an advanced solid tumor such as melanoma, head and neck, liver or kidney cancer. Here the CDR3 is given as CASSPPKVGELFF. Read as DNA, the sequence is TGTGCCAGCAGTCCCCCAAAGGTCGGGGAGCTGTTTTTT. Outside the CDR3, residues come from the reference TRBV28 and TRBJ2-2 proteins, so the full variable domain is: DVKVTQSSRYLVKRTGEKVFLECVQDMDHENMFWYRQDPGLGLRLIYFSYDVKMKEKGDIPEGYSVSREKKERFSLILESASTNQTSMYLCASSPPKVGELFFGEGSRLTVL.